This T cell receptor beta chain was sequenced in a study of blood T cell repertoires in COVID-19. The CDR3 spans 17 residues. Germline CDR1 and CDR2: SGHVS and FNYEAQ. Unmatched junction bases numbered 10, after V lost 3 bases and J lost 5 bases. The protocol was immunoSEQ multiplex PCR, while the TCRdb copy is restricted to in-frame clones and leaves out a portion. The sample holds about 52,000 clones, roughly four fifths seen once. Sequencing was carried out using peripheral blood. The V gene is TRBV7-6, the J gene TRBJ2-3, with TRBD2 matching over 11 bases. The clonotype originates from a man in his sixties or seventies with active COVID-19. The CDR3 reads CASSFGALAGGEDTQYF. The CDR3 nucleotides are TGTGCCAGCAGCTTCGGTGCCTTAGCGGGGGGGGAAGATACGCAGTATTTT.